The subject of this entry is one TCR beta chain. The target antigen is unknown. The sample is drawn from a study of cytomegalovirus exposure and HLA in healthy donors. Among the roughly 120 subjects of the validation cohort, separate from the roughly 700-subject first cohort, were the donors. The CDR3 consists of 16 residues. The V end was cut by 5 bases, the J end by 0 bases, with 14 bases between. Germline values: CDR1 MDHEN, CDR2 SYDVKM. Profiled with immunoSEQ multiplex PCR; TCRdb holds only in-frame clones, not every one. The sample yields 200,000 to 250,000 clones, just under 90% seen once. Study-wide results and caveats: High specificity and sensitivity for cytomegalovirus status were reported for the classifier. There were a few CMV-associated chains whose specificity for CMV antigens was confirmed in vitro.

The sample consisted of PBMCs. This chain links TRBV28 with TRBJ1-5, with D tentatively TRBD1 (6 bases). This receptor was obtained from a man younger than 35 in good health and CMV-seronegative. CDR3 coding DNA: TGTGCCAGCAGTCCATCAGGGGTGACTAGCAATCAGCCCCAGCATTTT. It is translated as CASSPSGVTSNQPQHF.